The T cell receptor beta chain described here comes from a study of T cell responses to AZD1222 COVID-19 vaccine (dated by TCRdb to about 2021). About the study as a whole: A total of more than 230 trial participants underwent TCR sequencing, of whom around 200 received two doses of AZD1222 and 26 received two doses of the MenACWY control vaccine. Enrollment into the trials was organized by age into subgroups of 18-55, 56-69 and 70-plus years, and those subgroups contained approximately 160, 26 and 62 TCR-sequenced participants, respectively.

Per the publication, the time point label means: about 28 days (+/-7) after the second vaccine dose. AZD1222 recipients whose second dose came at about 4 weeks and those whose second dose came at about 12 weeks were combined into one group, since spike-specific TCR depth and breadth did not differ between the two schedules. The vaccinee samples were drawn from two UK trials, COV001 and COV002, one of which was a single-blind randomized controlled phase 2/3 trial testing AZD1222 (ChAdOx1 nCoV-19) in healthy adults. Trial participant PBMC samples were collected at day 0 and day 28 after the second dose for TCRbeta chain sequencing. The CDR3 regions of human TCRbeta chains were analyzed by immunosequencing. Turning to the authors' computational methods: TCRs in the repertoires were compared against a reference library of SARS-CoV-2-specific TCRs that had been generated with the MIRA antigen-specificity platform. Breadth was defined as the fraction of unique TCRs that were SARS-CoV-2-associated, and depth was defined as the fraction of total T cells that were SARS-CoV-2-associated. Using the MIRA data, each spike-specific TCR was assigned both to the spike region to which the TCR was reactive and to a CD4 or CD8 class. Log10-transformed breadth and depth values were compared by one-way ANOVA with Sidak's multiple comparisons tests. The table comes from immuneACCESS by way of TCRdb, which keeps in-frame sequences with V and J called. Part of the clones is missing from these tables; in studies checked, under half for an unresolved V gene and the rest for unknown reasons. V and J calls and clone size are those listed in that table; D and trimming were worked out from the DNA. The sample table contains approximately 210,000 clones; only one count was recorded for 91% of them. Jointly, the top ten make up under 4% of the sample.

Note on this clone: The target of this receptor is not known. No much larger clonotype is one base removed from it; base qualities were not supplied.

Study-level results and caveats: Participants were mostly white British, with more females than males. The authors suggested clonal diversity may have been underestimated. Conclusions about previously exposed vaccinees are limited, since just a handful of AZD1222 recipients were seropositive for SARS-CoV-2 at baseline. Because no samples from the day 14 peak response were available, repertoires could be characterized only after the peak T cell response. Vaccine-associated CD4 TCRs spanned the whole spike protein, with dominant responses in regions 160-218 and 743-854. In the small 56-69-year group, the increase in depth fell short of significance, most likely because of low power. Spike-specific TCR breadth and depth rose significantly after two AZD1222 doses compared with day 0 and with MenACWY recipients. Nearly half of unique spike-specific TCRs reportedly recognized epitopes outside regions mutated in the B.1.351 and B.1.1.7 variants.

This specimen consisted of peripheral blood, obtained 28 days after the second AZD1222 dose. The TCR sequence derives from an adult who received the AZD1222 COVID-19 vaccine.

The CDR3 reads CASSLASGRTHYSGANVLTF. The bases are TGTGCCAGCAGCTTGGCTAGCGGGAGGACTCATTACTCTGGGGCCAACGTCCTGACTTTC. The V gene is TRBV5-8 and the J gene is TRBJ2-6, with 11 bases in between that match TRBD2. The CDR3 spans 20 residues, from the cysteine through the phenylalanine. The DNA shown is the 60-base CDR3, in frame from base 1. The junction shows trimming of 0 bases on V and 0 bases on J, and the gene matches do not reach 8 bases of it. CDR1 and CDR2 (SGHTS, YDEGEE) derive from the germline V gene.